This T cell receptor (beta chain) was observed in a study of cytomegalovirus exposure and HLA in healthy donors. Study-wide context: The Caucasian-associated ancestry cluster contained more than 75% of the approximately 390 genotyped donors. General study findings and limits: Earlier analysis found most TCR beta V segments productive about 87% or about 30% of the time.

The CDR3 sequence is 16 residues long. V lost 4 bases and J lost 4; bases outside the gene matches: 7. CDR1 is SGHRS and CDR2 is YFSETQ in the germline V gene. Use of 60 Vbeta and 13 Jbeta primers characterized the PCR. Clones were read by immunoSEQ multiplex PCR, and TCRdb kept only the in-frame ones, dropping some. This sample has under 200,000 clones, with over 65% found just once. Worth noting for this clone: Its antigen remains unidentified.

V and J are TRBV5-1 and TRBJ2-1, with 11 bases fitting TRBD2. The receptor comes from a woman aged 40-49 years in good health and CMV-seropositive. The sequencing input was PBMCs. The CDR3 DNA is TGCGCCAGCAGCCAAAGTGGGACTAGCGGATACAATGAGCAGTTCTTC. Translation: CASSQSGTSGYNEQFF.